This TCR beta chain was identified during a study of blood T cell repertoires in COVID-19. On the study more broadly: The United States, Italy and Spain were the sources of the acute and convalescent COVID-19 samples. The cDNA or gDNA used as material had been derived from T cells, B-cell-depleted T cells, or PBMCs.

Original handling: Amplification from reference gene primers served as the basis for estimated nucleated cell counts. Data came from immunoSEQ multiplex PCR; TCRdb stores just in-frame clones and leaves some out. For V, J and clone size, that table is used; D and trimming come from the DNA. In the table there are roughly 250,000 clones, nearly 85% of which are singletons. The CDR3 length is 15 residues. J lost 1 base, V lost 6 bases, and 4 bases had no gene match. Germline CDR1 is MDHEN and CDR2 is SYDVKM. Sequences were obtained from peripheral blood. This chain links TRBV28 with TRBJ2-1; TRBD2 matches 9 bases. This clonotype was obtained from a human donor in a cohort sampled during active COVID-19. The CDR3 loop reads CASRGSGRSYNEQFF. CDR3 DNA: TGTGCCAGCAGGGGGAGCGGGAGGTCCTACAATGAGCAGTTCTTC.